The 15 T cell receptor beta chains below come from one sample, sequenced in a study of T cells in Graves' hyperthyroidism and ophthalmopathy. Amplification of TCR beta CDR3 regions was performed using RNA transcripts as template. TCR CDR3 underwent first-round RT-PCR with the HTBI primer set. TCRdb re-derived calls from the multiplex PCR reads in MiXCR, one entry per CDR3 protein. The sample shows over 550,000 distinct CDR3 sequences, roughly a sixth of them seen only once. The material sequenced was blood. The receptors here all came from a woman under 30 with Graves' hyperthyroidism.

This clonotype was seen a handful of times. This chain uses TRBV6-1 with TRBJ1-1, with D perhaps TRBD1 (6 bases). The CDR3 contains 14 residues. Germline CDR1 is MNHNS and CDR2 is SASEGT. Trimming left V 7 bases short and J 1 base short, with 13 bases between. The CDR3 bases are TGTGCCAGCAAAAGGGGGGGAGCGAACACTGAAGCTTTCTTT. It is translated as CASKRGGANTEAFF.

This clonotype showed up just a few times. CDR3 in amino acids: CASSLDMAGLATNEKLFF. In nucleotides, the CDR3 is TGCGCCAGCAGCTTGGACATGGCCGGGCTTGCAACTAATGAAAAACTGTTTTTT. The V call is TRBV5-1, the J call TRBJ1-4; D remains unclear. Germline lookup yields CDR1 SGHRS and CDR2 YFSETQ. The CDR3 runs 18 residues. V shed 0 bases and J shed 0 bases, with 15 bases lying between them. The full variable domain, completed using reference TRBV5-1 and TRBJ1-4, is KAGVTQTPRYLIKTRGQQVTLSCSPISGHRSVSWYQQTPGQGLQFLFEYFSETQRNKGNFPGRFSGRQFSNSRSEMNVSTLELGDSALYLCASSLDMAGLATNEKLFFGSGTQLSVL.

The chain links TRBV19 to TRBJ1-4; possible D gene TRBD1, 5 bases. The CDR3 contains 16 residues. Germline V lookup: CDR1 LNHDA, CDR2 SQIVND (reference sequence). The V gene lost 2 bases and the J gene lost 6 bases, with 16 bases spanning the gap. CDR3 residues: CASSIRGTVIDEKLFF. The CDR3 coding sequence is TGTGCCAGTAGTATACGCGGGACCGTAATTGATGAAAAACTGTTTTTT.

A few counts support this clonotype. The chain recombines TRBV11-3 with TRBJ1-2; D is possibly TRBD1 (5 bases). Trimming pared 4 bases from V and 13 bases from J, leaving 22 bases between. Germline V gives CDR1 SGHNT, CDR2 YENEEA. The CDR3 runs 14 residues. The CDR3 nucleotides are TGTGCCAGCAGCTCCACCGGGACCGGGGGATTCGGCACCTTC. This codes for CASSSTGTGGFGTF.

This clonotype was detected many times. The chain uses TRBV6-2 or TRBV6-3 and TRBJ1-6; 7 nucleotides line up with TRBD1. Germline V gives CDR1 MNHEY, CDR2 SVGEGT. The CDR3 sequence is 15 residues long. Trimming at V came to 6 bases and at J to 8 bases, leaving 10 bases not matched to a gene. CDR3 in DNA: TGTGCCAGCAGAGCCCCGACAGGGTCGCATTCACCCCTCCACTTT. It translates to CASRAPTGSHSPLHF.

This clonotype was seen ten or more times. One junction end disagrees with the germline gene, perhaps due to a read error. In DNA form, the CDR3 reads TGTGCCAGCAGCTTTTCTGGAAGCTCCTACGAGCAGTACTTC. This encodes CASSFSGSSYEQYF. The chain recombines TRBV5-1 with TRBJ2-7; D call uncertain. Germline V lookup: CDR1 SGHRS, CDR2 YFSETQ. CDR3 length: 14 residues.

V usage is TRBV20-1 and J usage is TRBJ2-5, with TRBD1 matching 10 bases. CDR1 is DFQATT and CDR2 is SNEGSKA in the germline V gene (reference sequence). The junction had 11 bases not matched to a gene; V was cut back by 0 bases and J by 4 bases. The CDR3 has 17 residues. The CDR3 loop is CSARETPGQGFGETQYF. The DNA of the CDR3 is TGCAGTGCTAGAGAGACCCCGGGACAGGGGTTTGGAGAGACCCAGTACTTC.

The J gene is TRBJ2-2, the V gene TRBV20-1; no firm D call. Germline assignment: CDR1 DFQATT and CDR2 SNEGSKA (reference sequence). The CDR3 covers 13 residues. V was trimmed by 1 base and J by 3 bases, leaving 6 bases between them. The CDR3 DNA reads TGCAGTGCTAGAGTGAGCGACACCGGGGAGCTGTTTTTT. Encoded protein: CSARVSDTGELFF.

This clonotype appeared many times. This chain uses TRBV28 with TRBJ2-1; tentative D call: TRBD2 (6 bases). The CDR3 runs to 14 residues. V was clipped by 5 bases and J by 3 bases, with 11 bases between them. Germline CDR1 and CDR2: MDHEN and SYDVKM. The CDR3 region has the DNA TGTGCCAGCAGTGCACGGGAGCTCTACAATGAGCAGTTCTTC. Encoded protein: CASSARELYNEQFF.

Notes on this clonotype: Being one base from a much bigger clone, this may be a read error. The CDR3 DNA reads TGCAGTGCTAGAAACGGGGACAGGGATACCCCGTGGGAGACCCAGTTCTTC. It codes for CSARNGDRDTPWETQFF. The gene calls are TRBV20-1 and TRBJ2-1, with TRBD1 matching 9 bases. V shed 2 bases, J shed 13 bases, and the junction held 21 bases outside the gene matches. Per the germline V gene, CDR1 is DFQATT and CDR2 is SNEGSKA (reference sequence). The CDR3 has 17 residues.

This clonotype was counted many times. The V and J genes are TRBV20-1 and TRBJ2-5; D may be TRBD2 (6 bases). V dropped 3 bases and J dropped 2 bases, with 10 bases sitting between them. Germline loops: CDR1 DFQATT, CDR2 SNEGSKA (reference sequence). CDR3 length: 13 residues. The CDR3 region has the DNA TGCAGTGCTAGCGGGGGAAGACAAGAGACCCAGTACTTC. Protein: CSASGGRQETQYF.

This clonotype was seen ten or more times. The V gene is TRBV11-2, the J gene TRBJ2-5; tentatively, D is TRBD1 (6 bases). CDR1 and CDR2 from the germline V gene are SGHAT and FQNNGV. This CDR3 region has 14 residues. Trimming took 5 bases from V and 5 from J, leaving 15 bases between them. CDR3 nucleotides: TGTGCCAGCAGCCTGGGGCCAGGGGTGGAGACCCAGTACTTC. It specifies CASSLGPGVETQYF.

Concerning this clonotype: A much more abundant neighbour one base away suggests this may be a read error. The chain employs TRBV5-5 and TRBJ1-1; tentatively, D is TRBD1 (6 bases). In germline, CDR1 is SGHKS, CDR2 YYEKEE (reference sequence). This CDR3 contains 14 residues. Here the CDR3 DNA reads TGTGCCAGCAGCCGGACAGCGGAGAACACTGAAGTTTTCTTT. Its protein is CASSRTAENTEVFF.

As concerns this clonotype: A single base separates this from a much larger clone, so it may be a read error. The chain has TRBV6-1 and TRBJ1-1, with D uncertain. This CDR3 contains 14 residues. Germline CDR1 MNHNS, CDR2 SASEGT. The germline V and J ends were trimmed by 6 bases and 2 bases, with 13 bases remaining between them. The CDR3 region is CASRPVGFNTEAFF. Written as DNA, the CDR3 is TGTGCCAGCAGGCCCGTCGGCTTTAACACTGAAGCTTTCTTT.

The CDR3, as DNA: TGTGCCAGCAGCATGGAGTTGAGCACTGAAGCTTTCTTT. It encodes CASSMELSTEAFF. V is TRBV12-3 or TRBV12-4 and J is TRBJ1-1, with D hard to call. The CDR3 is made up of 13 amino acids. V shed 6 bases and J shed 4 bases, with 12 bases lying between them.